The 27 T cell receptor beta chains in this list originate from one sample, sequenced in a study of blood T cell repertoires in COVID-19. Libraries were prepared by immunoSEQ multiplex PCR; TCRdb keeps only in-frame clonotypes and omits some of them. The sample gives under 55,000 clones, approximately 80% of which show up once; 15% to 20% is in the top ten. Source material: peripheral blood. Receptors originate from a man between 70 and 80 years old with acute or convalescent COVID-19.

CDR3 bases: TGTGCCAGCAGCTTAGCGGGACTGGAGACCCAGTACTTC. Translated: CASSLAGLETQYF. This sequence joins TRBV11-1 and TRBJ2-5; weak D call: TRBD2 (6 bases). Germline CDR1 SGHAT, CDR2 FQDESV (reference sequence). V lost 0 bases and J 5 bases, leaving 7 bases between the germline ends. The CDR3 spans 13 residues.

This clone was found once. This chain connects TRBV30 to TRBJ1-2; TRBD1 agrees at 8 bases. V trimming: 5 bases; J trimming: 2 bases; junction bases outside the gene matches: 4. CDR1 and CDR2 from the germline V gene are GTSNPN and SVGIG (reference sequence). The CDR3 spans 13 residues. CDR3 residues: CAWYRGWNYGYTF. CDR3 DNA sequence: TGTGCCTGGTACAGGGGGTGGAACTATGGCTACACCTTC.

V and J are TRBV6-2 or TRBV6-3 and TRBJ1-2, with TRBD1 matching over 8 bases. In germline, CDR1 is MNHEY, CDR2 SVGEGT. V shed 6 bases and J 3 bases; nucleotides not matched to a gene: 6. The CDR3 spans 14 residues. CDR3 amino acids: CASSQTGVDYGYTF. Written as DNA, the CDR3 is TGTGCCAGCAGCCAGACAGGGGTGGACTATGGCTACACCTTC.

This chain joins TRBV28 and TRBJ1-5; 8 nucleotides align to TRBD1. Germline-derived CDR1 and CDR2 are MDHEN and SYDVKM. V lost 6 bases and J lost 1; bases outside the gene matches: 8. The CDR3 spans 16 residues. The CDR3 loop is CASRPYRGKSNQPQHF. CDR3 coding DNA: TGTGCCAGCAGACCATACAGGGGGAAAAGCAATCAGCCCCAGCATTTT.

V gene TRBV4-2 combines with J gene TRBJ2-1; 10 nucleotides agree with TRBD1. CDR3 length equals 17 residues. V lost 0 bases, J lost 11 bases, and 13 bases stayed unmatched. CDR1 is LGHNA, CDR2 YNFKEQ, per germline. CDR3 residues: CASSQEQGRQGANKQFF. CDR3 bases: TGTGCCAGCAGCCAAGAGCAAGGTAGACAGGGGGCCAACAAGCAGTTCTTC.

The rearrangement links TRBV18 to TRBJ1-4; a possible D gene is TRBD1 (5 bases). Germline V gives CDR1 KGHSH, CDR2 LQKENI. The V end lost 6 bases, the J end lost 5 bases, and 13 bases lay between the germline ends. The CDR3 contains 14 residues. The CDR3 bases are TGTGCCAGCTCCCTCGGTGGGGGGAATGAAAAACTGTTTTTT. It specifies CASSLGGGNEKLFF.

V usage is TRBV18 and J usage is TRBJ1-2; no clear D. CDR3 length equals 14 residues. V lost 4 bases to trimming and J lost 2 bases, with 11 bases between them. Germline CDR1 KGHSH, CDR2 LQKENI. CDR3 DNA: TGTGCCAGCTCACTACGACAAGGAAACTATGGCTACACCTTC. This gives the protein CASSLRQGNYGYTF.

V and J are TRBV5-4 and TRBJ1-6, with 8 bases lining up with TRBD1. J was trimmed by 8 bases and V by 2 bases; bases with no gene match: 12. The CDR3 covers 17 residues. Germline lookup yields CDR1 SGHNT and CDR2 YYREEE (reference sequence). The CDR3, as DNA: TGTGCCAGCAGCTTTGGGGGACGGACAGGGACGGATTCACCCCTCCACTTT. Encoded protein: CASSFGGRTGTDSPLHF.

This chain connects TRBV13 to TRBJ1-2, with D uncertain. V was pared by 0 bases and J by 3 bases, with 17 bases between. This CDR3 is built from 17 residues. The germline V gene has CDR1 PRHDT and CDR2 FYEKMQ (reference sequence). CDR3 in amino acids: CASSLGLIWEVDYGYTF. The CDR3 bases are TGTGCCAGCAGCTTAGGCCTAATCTGGGAGGTAGACTATGGCTACACCTTC.

V usage is TRBV27 and J usage is TRBJ1-6; the D gene is possibly TRBD1 (6 bases). V was shortened by 4 bases and J by 16 bases, with 14 bases between the two germline ends. The CDR3 consists of 12 residues. Germline lookup yields CDR1 MNHEY and CDR2 SMNVEV (reference sequence). Here the CDR3 reads CASSSATGSLHF. DNA for the CDR3: TGTGCCAGCAGTTCCGCGACAGGCTCGCTCCACTTT.

This clone was observed once. This chain links TRBV2 with TRBJ2-1, with D possibly TRBD2 on 6 matching bases. V lost 3 bases and J 7 bases, leaving 22 bases between the germline ends. CDR1 and CDR2 from the germline V gene are SNHLY and FYNNEI. The length of the CDR3 is 17 residues. The chain's CDR3 is CASSDPPGRIGLNEQFF. In nucleotides, the CDR3 is TGTGCCAGCAGTGACCCTCCGGGGAGGATAGGGCTAAATGAGCAGTTCTTC.

The chain joins TRBV6-2 or TRBV6-3 to TRBJ1-2, with a possible D match to TRBD1 (5 bases). V was trimmed by 2 bases and J by 4 bases, leaving 14 bases between them. The CDR3 has 15 residues. Germline assignment: CDR1 MNHEY and CDR2 SVGEGT. CDR3 residues: CASSYATDPPYGYTF. CDR3 nucleotide sequence: TGTGCCAGCAGTTACGCGACAGATCCTCCCTATGGCTACACCTTC.

The genes are TRBV13 and TRBJ2-7; D perhaps matches TRBD2 (6 bases). Germline CDR1 PRHDT, CDR2 FYEKMQ (reference sequence). With 3 bases removed from V and 0 bases from J, the gap between germline ends came to 9 bases. The CDR3 has 14 amino acids. The CDR3 nucleotides read TGTGCCAGCAGCTTCCATAGCGGCTCCTACGAGCAGTACTTC. As protein: CASSFHSGSYEQYF.

The V call is TRBV28, the J call TRBJ1-4; D unclear. Germline V lookup: CDR1 MDHEN, CDR2 SYDVKM. The CDR3 is 13 amino acids. V lost 2 bases and J 6 bases, leaving 7 bases between the germline ends. CDR3 nucleotides: TGTGCCAGCAGTTTAGGCCTCCATGAAAAACTGTTTTTT. Translated, it gives CASSLGLHEKLFF.

This chain links TRBV4-3 with TRBJ1-1, with a possible D match to TRBD1 (5 bases). The germline V gene has CDR1 LGHNA and CDR2 YSLEER. The CDR3 runs to 15 residues. Between the trimmed V and J ends, which lost 5 bases and 1 base, there was a span of 14 bases. The CDR3 here is CASSFGGAGNTEAFF. In DNA form, the CDR3 reads TGCGCCAGCAGCTTCGGAGGGGCAGGGAACACTGAAGCTTTCTTT.

This chain uses TRBV3-1 (or the pseudogene TRBV3-2) with TRBJ1-3; TRBD1 matches at 8 bases. CDR1 is LGHDT and CDR2 is YNNKEL in the germline V gene (reference sequence). V lost 4 bases, J lost 4 bases, and 12 bases stayed unmatched. The CDR3 consists of 17 residues. The CDR3 DNA sequence: TGTGCCAGCAGCCTCAGTACGACAGGGGCGCGGGGAAACACCATATATTTT. Protein: CASSLSTTGARGNTIYF.

The chain couples TRBV5-1 to TRBJ2-5; 13 bases are a match to TRBD2. Germline assignment: CDR1 SGHRS and CDR2 YFSETQ. The ends lost 4 bases at V and 4 bases at J; junction bases unmatched: 4. The CDR3 runs 15 residues. The CDR3 loop is CASSRTSGSVETQYF. DNA for the CDR3: TGCGCCAGCAGCCGGACTAGCGGGAGTGTAGAGACCCAGTACTTC.

There are a few counts of this clone. The V call is TRBV4-3, the J call TRBJ1-6; D not resolved. Trimming removed 0 bases from V and 7 bases from J, with 10 bases in between. The CDR3 contains 15 residues. Germline V gene sequence: CDR1 LGHNA, CDR2 YSLEER. CDR3 nucleotides: TGCGCCAGCAGCCAAGATTCCTACCAAAATTCACCCCTCCACTTT. Its protein is CASSQDSYQNSPLHF.

The rearrangement uses TRBV19 and TRBJ1-5, with TRBD1 as a possible D gene (5 bases). The CDR3 covers 15 residues. V lost 9 bases and J lost 1, with 16 bases in between. The germline V gene has CDR1 LNHDA and CDR2 SQIVND (reference sequence). The CDR3 sequence: CASLDRPLSNQPQHF. Here the CDR3 DNA reads TGTGCCAGCTTAGACAGACCCTTAAGCAATCAGCCCCAGCATTTT. Filled out from reference TRBV19 and TRBJ1-5, the complete variable domain reads DGGITQSPKYLFRKEGQNVTLSCEQNLNHDAMYWYRQDPGQGLRLIYYSQIVNDFQKGDIAEGYSVSREKKESFPLTVTSAQKNPTAFYLCASLDRPLSNQPQHFGDGTRLSIL.

The V call is TRBV12-5, the J call TRBJ2-2, with 9 bases matching TRBD2. Germline V gene sequence: CDR1 LGHNT, CDR2 FRNRAP. The CDR3 contains 18 residues. J was trimmed by 1 base and V by 0 bases; bases with no gene match: 6. CDR3 residues: CASGLVLSGSGNTGELFF. CDR3 coding DNA: TGTGCTAGTGGTTTGGTACTTAGCGGGAGCGGGAACACCGGGGAGCTGTTTTTT.

This rearrangement joins TRBV7-2 to TRBJ2-3, with D possibly being TRBD2 (5 bases). Germline assignment: CDR1 SGHTA and CDR2 FQGNSA. CDR3 length equals 16 residues. Trimming pared 5 bases from V and 2 bases from J, leaving 17 bases between. CDR3 sequence reads: CASSVLGSVPTDTQYF. For the CDR3, the DNA is TGTGCCAGCAGCGTACTAGGATCGGTTCCCACAGATACGCAGTATTTT.

The chain joins TRBV18 to TRBJ1-1; no reliable D call. Deletions cut 6 bases from V and 2 bases from J, with 13 bases between. This CDR3 is built from 14 residues. Germline assignment: CDR1 KGHSH and CDR2 LQKENI. CDR3 loop: CASSGTNINTEAFF. DNA of the CDR3: TGTGCCAGCTCGGGCACCAATATAAACACTGAAGCTTTCTTT.

This clone was counted once. V is TRBV6-2 or TRBV6-3 and J is TRBJ2-1; a possible D gene is TRBD2 (7 bases). The germline CDR1 and CDR2 sequences are MNHEY and SVGEGT. There are 16 residues in the CDR3. Trimming left V 6 bases short and J 9 bases short, with 24 bases between. The CDR3 loop is CASSPTQTSRGREQFF. For the CDR3, the DNA is TGTGCCAGCAGCCCTACGCAGACTAGCCGGGGGCGTGAGCAGTTCTTC.

This clone appeared once. The genes are TRBV5-1 and TRBJ1-2; possible D gene TRBD1, 6 bases. Trimming stripped 4 bases from V and 4 bases from J, with 14 bases between. CDR3 length equals 14 residues. Germline V gene sequence: CDR1 SGHRS, CDR2 YFSETQ. The CDR3 region is CASSGTGSVYGYTF. CDR3 coding DNA: TGCGCCAGCAGCGGTACAGGGTCCGTCTATGGCTACACCTTC.

CDR3 DNA: TGCGCCAGCAGCCAAGACAGCTCTGGGGCCAACGTCCTGACTTTC. Residues: CASSQDSSGANVLTF. The chain recombines TRBV4-3 with TRBJ2-6, with D uncertain. This CDR3 has 15 residues. Between the trimmed V and J ends, which lost 0 bases and 0 bases, there was a span of 3 bases. The V gene's germline CDR1 is LGHNA and CDR2 YSLEER.

The chain carries TRBV18 and TRBJ2-2; a possible D gene is TRBD2 (5 bases). Germline CDR1 is KGHSH and CDR2 is LQKENI. The CDR3 spans 15 residues. Trimming took 3 bases from V and 0 from J, leaving 8 bases between them. The CDR3 here is CASSPRGPNTGELFF. The DNA for the CDR3 is TGTGCCAGCTCACCCAGAGGGCCGAACACCGGGGAGCTGTTTTTT.

This chain uses TRBV28 with TRBJ1-5, with D perhaps TRBD1 (6 bases). This CDR3 region has 16 residues. The V gene's germline CDR1 is MDHEN and CDR2 SYDVKM. V was pared by 2 bases and J by 4 bases, with 15 bases between. The CDR3 reads CASSLISGQGNQPQHF. Written as DNA, the CDR3 is TGTGCCAGCAGTTTAATTTCCGGCCAGGGGAATCAGCCCCAGCATTTT.